Listed here is a single TCR beta chain. Its specificity is not known. Sequenced by immunoSEQ multiplex PCR; TCRdb stores in-frame clones only, minus some. The sample has approximately 36,000 clones, 85% to 95% seen once; the top ten hold around 0.7%. Germline-derived CDR1 and CDR2 are SQVTM and ANQGSEA. The CDR3 contains 11 residues. V dropped 5 bases and J dropped 6 bases, with 11 bases sitting between them. The data belong to a study of circulating and synovial CD4+ cells in juvenile arthritis. Study-level findings and limits: Deeper sequencing increased measured overlap with synovial clonotypes. Circulating pathogenic-like lymphocytes shared a substantially higher fraction of CDR3 sequences with synovium than bulk blood.

This TCR came from a human donor with juvenile idiopathic arthritis. The J gene is TRBJ2-7, the V gene TRBV29-1; possibly TRBD1 for D (6 bases). The sequenced material came from CD4+ T cells from blood. This CDR3 is CSVTTGSEQYF. Here the CDR3 DNA reads TGCAGCGTTACCACAGGGTCCGAGCAGTACTTC.